This TCR beta chain derives from a study of response to subunit inactivated influenza vaccine. Whole-study findings and limits: The authors suggested that few new T cells are recruited per seasonal influenza vaccination.

TCRdb ran MiXCR on the RT-PCR reads and lists one entry per CDR3 protein. The data hold 600,000 to 700,000 distinct CDR3 sequences, with approximately 14% observed a single time. This clonotype was observed many times. Its cognate antigen is unknown. This clonotype was obtained from a man over 45 who received an inactivated influenza vaccine. Sequences were derived from PBMCs from blood, sampled 14 to 15 days before vaccination.

The CDR3 sequence is CSALAGGPKDLRYF. The CDR3 region has the DNA TGCAGTGCTCTAGCGGGAGGGCCTAAGGATTTGCGGTACTTC. V and J are TRBV20-1 and TRBJ2-7; 12 bases line up with TRBD2. CDR1 and CDR2 from the germline V gene are DFQATT and SNEGSKA (reference sequence). CDR3 length equals 14 residues. V shed 5 bases, J shed 12 bases, and the junction held 14 bases outside the gene matches.